This entry features one T cell receptor (beta chain) sequence. These data are taken from a study of T cell changes during pregnancy in multiple sclerosis. Some clones are missing from TCRdb's copy, which holds only in-frame ones; the method was immunoSEQ multiplex PCR. Among 40,000 or so clones listed, roughly nine tenths were seen once. CDR3 length equals 13 residues. Looked up from germline, CDR1 is SQVTM and CDR2 is ANQGSEA. The V and J ends lost 4 bases and 3 bases, in that order; junction bases with no gene match: 6. Sequencing was performed on CD8+ T cells from peripheral blood mononuclear cells, taken in the third trimester of pregnancy. The V call is TRBV29-1, the J call TRBJ2-7; 7 positions agree with TRBD2. The sequence derives from a female donor with multiple sclerosis, enrolled in a pregnancy study. The CDR3 DNA reads as TGCAGCGTTGTGGCGGGAGACGTCTACGAGCAGTACTTC. It is translated as CSVVAGDVYEQYF.